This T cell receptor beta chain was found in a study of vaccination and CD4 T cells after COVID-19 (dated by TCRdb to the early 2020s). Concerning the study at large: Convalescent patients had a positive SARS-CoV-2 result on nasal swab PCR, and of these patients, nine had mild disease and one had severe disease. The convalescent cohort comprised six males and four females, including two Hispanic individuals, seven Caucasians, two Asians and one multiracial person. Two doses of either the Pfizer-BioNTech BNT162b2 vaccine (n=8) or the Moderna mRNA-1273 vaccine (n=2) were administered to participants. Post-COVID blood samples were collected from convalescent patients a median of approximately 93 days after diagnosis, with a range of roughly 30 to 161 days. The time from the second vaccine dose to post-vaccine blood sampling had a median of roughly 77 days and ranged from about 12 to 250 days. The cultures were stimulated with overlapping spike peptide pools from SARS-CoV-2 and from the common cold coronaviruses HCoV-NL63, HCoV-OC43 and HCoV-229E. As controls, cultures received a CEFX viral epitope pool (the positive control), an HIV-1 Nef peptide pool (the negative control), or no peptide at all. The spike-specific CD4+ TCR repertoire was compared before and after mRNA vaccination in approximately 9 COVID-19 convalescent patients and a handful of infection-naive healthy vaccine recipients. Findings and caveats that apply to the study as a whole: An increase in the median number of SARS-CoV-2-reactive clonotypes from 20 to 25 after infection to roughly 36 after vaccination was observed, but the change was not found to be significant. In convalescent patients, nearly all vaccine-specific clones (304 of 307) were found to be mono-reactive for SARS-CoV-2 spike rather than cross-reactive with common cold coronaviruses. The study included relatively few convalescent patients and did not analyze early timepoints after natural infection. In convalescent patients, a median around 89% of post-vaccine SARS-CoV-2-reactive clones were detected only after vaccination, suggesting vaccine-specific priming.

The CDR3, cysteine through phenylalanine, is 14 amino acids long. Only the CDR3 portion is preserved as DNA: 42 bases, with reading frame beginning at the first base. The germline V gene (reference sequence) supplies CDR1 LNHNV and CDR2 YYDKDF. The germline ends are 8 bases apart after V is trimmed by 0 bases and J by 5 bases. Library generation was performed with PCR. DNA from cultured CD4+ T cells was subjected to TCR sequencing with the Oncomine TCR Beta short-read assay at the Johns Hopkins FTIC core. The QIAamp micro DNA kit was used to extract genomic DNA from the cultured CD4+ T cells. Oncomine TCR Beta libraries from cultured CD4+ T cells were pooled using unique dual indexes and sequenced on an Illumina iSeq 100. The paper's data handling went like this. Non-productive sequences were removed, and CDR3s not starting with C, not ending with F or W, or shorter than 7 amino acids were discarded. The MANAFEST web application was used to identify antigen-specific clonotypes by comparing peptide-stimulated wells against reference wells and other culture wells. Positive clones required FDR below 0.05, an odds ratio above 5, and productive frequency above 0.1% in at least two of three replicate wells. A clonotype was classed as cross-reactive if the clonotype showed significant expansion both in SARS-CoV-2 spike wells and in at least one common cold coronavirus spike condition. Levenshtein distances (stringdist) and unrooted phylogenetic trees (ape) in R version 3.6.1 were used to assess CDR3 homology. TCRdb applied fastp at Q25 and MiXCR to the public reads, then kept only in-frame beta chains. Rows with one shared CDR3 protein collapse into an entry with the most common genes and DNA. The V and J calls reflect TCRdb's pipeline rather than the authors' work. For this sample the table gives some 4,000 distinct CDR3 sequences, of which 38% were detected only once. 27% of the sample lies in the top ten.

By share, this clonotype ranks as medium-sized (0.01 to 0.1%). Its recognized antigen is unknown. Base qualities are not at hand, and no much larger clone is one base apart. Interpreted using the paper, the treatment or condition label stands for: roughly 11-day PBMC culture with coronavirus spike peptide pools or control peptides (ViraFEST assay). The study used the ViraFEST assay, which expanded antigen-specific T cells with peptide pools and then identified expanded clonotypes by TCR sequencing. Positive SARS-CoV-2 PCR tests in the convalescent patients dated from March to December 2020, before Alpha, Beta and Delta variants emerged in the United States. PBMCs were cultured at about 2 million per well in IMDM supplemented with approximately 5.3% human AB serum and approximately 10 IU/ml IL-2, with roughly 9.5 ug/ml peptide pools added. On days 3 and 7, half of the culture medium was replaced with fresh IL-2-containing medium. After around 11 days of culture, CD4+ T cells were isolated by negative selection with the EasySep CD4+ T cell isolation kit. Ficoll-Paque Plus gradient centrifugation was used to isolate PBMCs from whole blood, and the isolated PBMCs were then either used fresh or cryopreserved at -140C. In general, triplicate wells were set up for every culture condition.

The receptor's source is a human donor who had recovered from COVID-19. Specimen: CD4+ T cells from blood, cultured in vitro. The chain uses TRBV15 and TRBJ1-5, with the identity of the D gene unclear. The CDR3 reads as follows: CATSREYEDQPQHF. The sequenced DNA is TGTGCCACCAGCAGAGAATATGAGGATCAGCCCCAGCATTTT.